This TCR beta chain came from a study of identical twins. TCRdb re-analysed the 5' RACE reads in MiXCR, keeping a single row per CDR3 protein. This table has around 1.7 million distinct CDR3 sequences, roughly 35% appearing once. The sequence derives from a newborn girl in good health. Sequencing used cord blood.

CDR3 loop: CASSGYGSYNEQFF. The CDR3 DNA sequence: TGTGCCAGCAGCGGATATGGCTCCTACAATGAGCAGTTCTTC. The chain couples TRBV2 to TRBJ2-1, with D unresolved. Per the germline V gene, CDR1 is SNHLY and CDR2 is FYNNEI. The CDR3 sequence is 14 residues long. V gave up 6 bases and J gave up 0 bases, with 9 bases separating them.